These T cell receptor beta chains were read from a single sample in a study of blood T cell repertoires in COVID-19. TCRdb keeps only in-frame clones here, not all; method: immunoSEQ multiplex PCR. This table holds more than 85,000 clones, less than 85% found once. Sequences were obtained from peripheral blood. Receptors were obtained from a human donor in a cohort sampled during active COVID-19. Each CDR3 is given with its conserved first and last residue. The D gene is left open where the match is weak. Only part of the rows carry a size: once, few, many, or a class if the clone is expanded.

D	size	V	J	CDR3	DNA
TRBD2	.	TRBV7-6	TRBJ2-3	CASSPRPPRERGDTQYF	TGTGCCAGCAGCCCCCGCCCACCGAGGGAGCGGGGAGATACGCAGTATTTT
.	.	TRBV18	TRBJ1-6	CASSPMVGSSPLHF	TGTGCCAGCTCACCAATGGTAGGGAGCTCACCCCTCCACTTT
.	.	TRBV7-2	TRBJ1-1	CASSLVSTAASNTEAFF	TGTGCCAGCAGCTTAGTCTCGACAGCAGCCTCGAACACTGAAGCTTTCTTT
TRBD2	.	TRBV6-1	TRBJ2-1	CASKGLVRLNEQFF	TGTGCCAGCAAGGGACTAGTCCGCCTCAATGAGCAGTTCTTC
.	.	TRBV6-5	TRBJ2-5	CASSYTRTARQETQYF	TGTGCCAGCAGTTACACTAGGACGGCACGCCAAGAGACCCAGTACTTC
.	.	TRBV18	TRBJ1-1	CASSATTNTEAFF	TGTGCCAGCTCAGCCACAACGAACACTGAAGCTTTCTTT
.	.	TRBV3-1/TRBV3-2	TRBJ1-1	CASSSQGNTEAFF	TGTGCCAGCAGTTCACAGGGGAACACTGAAGCTTTCTTT
TRBD1	few	TRBV18	TRBJ2-1	CASSGTGPNEQFF	TGTGCCAGCTCCGGGACAGGTCCCAATGAGCAGTTCTTC
TRBD1	few	TRBV15	TRBJ1-5	CATSRQGVRGQPQHF	TGTGCCACCAGCCGACAGGGGGTACGGGGTCAGCCCCAGCATTTT
.	.	TRBV7-8	TRBJ2-7	CASSPLGEQYF	TGTGCCAGCAGCCCCCTCGGGGAGCAGTACTTC
.	.	TRBV6-2/TRBV6-3	TRBJ2-2	CASSAQRAGTGELFF	TGTGCCAGCAGTGCCCAGCGGGCGGGCACCGGGGAGCTGTTTTTT
.	.	TRBV6-1	TRBJ2-7	CASSEAVLSVSYEQYF	TGTGCCAGCAGTGAAGCGGTCTTATCAGTCTCGTACGAGCAGTACTTC
.	.	TRBV5-1	TRBJ1-4	CASSLSRTLGGELFF	TGCGCCAGCAGCTTGTCCAGGACTTTAGGGGGGGAACTGTTTTTT
TRBD1	few	TRBV19	TRBJ2-3	CASSDRGQTDTQYF	TGTGCCAGTAGTGACAGGGGGCAGACAGATACGCAGTATTTT
.	few	TRBV14	TRBJ1-4	CASSQAGTPNEKLFF	TGTGCCAGCAGCCAGGCCGGGACACCGAATGAAAAACTGTTTTTT
.	.	TRBV18	TRBJ2-1	CASSLYGSFYNEQFF	TGTGCCAGCTCACTTTACGGGAGTTTCTACAATGAGCAGTTCTTC
TRBD1	.	TRBV6-1	TRBJ1-4	CASSEGGGQGTANEKLFF	TGTGCCAGCAGTGAAGGTGGGGGACAGGGGACGGCTAATGAAAAACTGTTTTTT
.	once	TRBV24-1	TRBJ2-1	CATSDFVALKGGGMYNEQFF	TGTGCCACCAGTGATTTTGTGGCCCTCAAGGGGGGAGGGATGTACAATGAGCAGTTCTTC
TRBD2	.	TRBV10-3	TRBJ2-3	CAISVRLARDTQYF	TGTGCCATCAGCGTTCGACTAGCCCGAGATACGCAGTATTTT
.	.	TRBV5-6	TRBJ2-1	CASSFYRSSYNEQFF	TGTGCCAGCAGCTTTTACCGTAGCTCCTACAATGAGCAGTTCTTC
.	.	TRBV12-3/TRBV12-4	TRBJ2-7	CASSNRDTYEQYF	TGTGCCAGCAGCAACCGGGACACCTACGAGCAGTACTTC
.	.	TRBV11-2	TRBJ2-5	CASSTRRERYQETQYF	TGTGCCAGCAGCACCAGACGAGAGCGGTACCAAGAGACCCAGTACTTC
.	.	TRBV10-2	TRBJ2-5	CASSVGAGSETQYF	TGCGCCAGCAGTGTTGGGGCGGGGTCCGAGACCCAGTACTTC
.	.	TRBV12-3/TRBV12-4	TRBJ1-1	CASSPQRDTEAFF	TGTGCCAGCAGTCCGCAGCGCGACACTGAAGCTTTCTTT
.	.	TRBV2	TRBJ2-2	CASSPWGPGELFF	TGTGCCAGCAGTCCCTGGGGCCCCGGGGAGCTGTTTTTT
TRBD1	.	TRBV7-2	TRBJ1-4	CASSVRTGLNEKLFF	TGTGCCAGCAGCGTCCGGACAGGCCTTAATGAAAAACTGTTTTTT
.	.	TRBV4-1	TRBJ1-4	CASSQDARPSGEKLFF	TGCGCCAGCAGCCAAGATGCCAGACCTTCGGGTGAAAAACTGTTTTTT
TRBD1	.	TRBV18	TRBJ1-2	CASSLRTGETMGYTF	TGTGCCAGCTCACTTAGGACAGGGGAAACCATGGGCTACACCTTC
TRBD1	few	TRBV6-5	TRBJ2-7	CASKAFRDSSYEQYF	TGTGCCAGCAAAGCCTTCCGGGACAGCTCCTACGAGCAGTACTTC
TRBD1	once	TRBV11-3	TRBJ2-1	CASSLGGQGNEQFF	TGTGCCAGCAGCTTAGGGGGACAGGGCAATGAGCAGTTCTTC
TRBD1	.	TRBV7-6	TRBJ2-3	CASSLGGTGSTDTQYF	TGTGCCAGCAGCTTAGGAGGGACAGGGAGTACAGATACGCAGTATTTT
.	.	TRBV28	TRBJ2-1	CASSRSIDEQFF	TGTGCCAGCAGTCGTAGCATAGATGAGCAGTTCTTC
TRBD1	.	TRBV7-6	TRBJ1-3	CASSVSPGQGLPGNTIYF	TGTGCCAGCAGCGTCAGCCCGGGACAGGGGCTTCCTGGAAACACCATATATTTT
.	.	TRBV6-5	TRBJ2-6	CASRGPGANVLTF	TGTGCCAGCAGGGGGCCGGGGGCCAACGTCCTGACTTTC
.	.	TRBV15	TRBJ2-7	CATSRAGWRYEQYF	TGTGCCACCAGCAGGGCGGGATGGCGCTACGAGCAGTACTTC
.	.	TRBV29-1	TRBJ2-3	CSVYLRVTDTQYF	TGCAGCGTATACCTCAGGGTCACAGATACGCAGTATTTT
.	.	TRBV19	TRBJ1-2	CASRKDRIYGYTF	TGTGCCAGTAGAAAGGACAGAATCTATGGCTACACCTTC
.	.	TRBV2	TRBJ1-2	CASSEASGYTF	TGTGCCAGCAGTGAAGCGAGCGGCTACACCTTC
TRBD2	few	TRBV24-1	TRBJ2-1	CATSSGLAGGYNEQFF	TGTGCCACCAGTTCGGGACTAGCGGGGGGTTACAATGAGCAGTTCTTC
TRBD1	.	TRBV19	TRBJ1-2	CASSNAGTGSYGYTF	TGTGCCAGTAGTAATGCCGGGACAGGTTCTTATGGCTACACCTTC
.	.	TRBV18	TRBJ1-5	CASSPAGVGGNQPQHF	TGTGCCAGCTCCCCAGCGGGGGTTGGGGGAAATCAGCCCCAGCATTTT